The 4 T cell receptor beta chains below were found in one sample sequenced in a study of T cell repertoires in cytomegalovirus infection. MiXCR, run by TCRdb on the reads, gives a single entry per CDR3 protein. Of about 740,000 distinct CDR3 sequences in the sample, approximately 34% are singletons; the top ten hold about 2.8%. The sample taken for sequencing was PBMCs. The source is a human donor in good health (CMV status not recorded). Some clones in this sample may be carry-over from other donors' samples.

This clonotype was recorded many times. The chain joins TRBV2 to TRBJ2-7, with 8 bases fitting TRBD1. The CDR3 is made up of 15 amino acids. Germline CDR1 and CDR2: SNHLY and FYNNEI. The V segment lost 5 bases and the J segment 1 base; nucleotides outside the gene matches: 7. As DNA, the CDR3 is TGTGCCAGCAGTATGTCCGGACAGGGATCCTACGAGCAGTACTTC. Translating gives CASSMSGQGSYEQYF.

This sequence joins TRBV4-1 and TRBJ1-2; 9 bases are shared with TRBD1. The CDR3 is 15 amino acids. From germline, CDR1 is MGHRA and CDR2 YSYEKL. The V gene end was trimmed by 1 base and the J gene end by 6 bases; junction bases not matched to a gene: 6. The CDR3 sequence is CASSQGQGGGDGYTF. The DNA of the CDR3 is TGCGCCAGCAGCCAAGGACAGGGGGGAGGTGATGGCTACACCTTC.

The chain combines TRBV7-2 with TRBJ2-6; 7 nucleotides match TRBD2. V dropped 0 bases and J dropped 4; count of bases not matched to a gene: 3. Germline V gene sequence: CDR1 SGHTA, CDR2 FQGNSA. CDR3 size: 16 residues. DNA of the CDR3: TGTGCCAGCAGCTTAGCGCCAGCGGGAGGGGCCAACGTCCTGACTTTC. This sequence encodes CASSLAPAGGANVLTF.

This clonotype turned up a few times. CDR3 region: CATSRGGQNQPQHF. CDR3 in DNA: TGTGCCACCAGCAGAGGTGGACAAAATCAGCCCCAGCATTTT. The chain recombines TRBV15 with TRBJ1-5, with D possibly being TRBD1 (5 bases). V was cut by 1 base and J by 4 bases, with 8 bases left in between. This CDR3 has 14 amino acids. Germline CDR1 and CDR2: LNHNV and YYDKDF (reference sequence).